This T cell receptor (beta chain) was identified during a study of control samples from healthy donors and cancer patients. Here immunoSEQ multiplex PCR was the method, and the copy in TCRdb shows in-frame clones only, minus some. The table records about 69,000 clones, approximately 89% of them present only once. V lost 3 bases and J 10 bases, leaving 16 bases between the germline ends. In germline, CDR1 is SGHKS, CDR2 YYEKEE (reference sequence). The CDR3 is 13 residues long. The source is a man aged 55-75 years with colorectal cancer. The chain links TRBV5-5 to TRBJ1-1; D remains unclear. The specimen sequenced was PBMCs. Written as DNA, the CDR3 is TGTGCCAGCAGCTATGTTGCCGACCTCGGAGCTTTCTTT. Amino acid sequence: CASSYVADLGAFF.